Listed below are T cell receptor beta chains from one sample, sequenced in a study of CD8 T cells in Susac syndrome. TCRdb ran MiXCR on the immunoSEQ multiplex PCR reads and lists one entry per CDR3 protein. The sample holds fewer than 150,000 distinct CDR3 sequences; about 90% are singletons and the top ten take about 0.25%. Sample: CD8+ T cells from PBMCs. The source is a human donor with multiple sclerosis. CDR3s include the opening cysteine and the closing phenylalanine or tryptophan. The D gene is left open where the match is weak. Clone size is given for some rows only: seen once, a few or many times, or a class if the clone is expanded.

. | 14 | TRBJ2-1 | . | TRBV2 | CASEGDSSYNEQFF | TGTGCCAGCGAGGGGGATAGCTCCTACAATGAGCAGTTCTTC
. | 23 | TRBJ2-7 | . | TRBV11-1 | CASSSSLDANYQYEQYFGQVQYF | .
. | 15 | TRBJ2-5 | . | TRBV15 | CATSDSISNQETQYF | TGTGCCACCAGCGATAGCATAAGTAACCAAGAGACCCAGTACTTC
. | 14 | TRBJ2-7 | TRBD1 | TRBV9 | CASSIRQGPYEQYF | TGTGCCAGCAGCATCCGACAGGGACCCTACGAGCAGTACTTC
once | 13 | TRBJ2-6 | . | TRBV27 | CACREAGANVLTF | TGTGCCTGCAGGGAGGCAGGGGCCAACGTCCTGACTTTC
. | 13 | TRBJ2-3 | . | TRBV20-1 | CSARDPTTDTQYF | TGCAGTGCTAGGGACCCGACCACAGATACGCAGTATTTT
. | 13 | TRBJ1-1 | . | TRBV7-9 | CASSSGPDTEAFF | TGTGCCAGCAGTTCCGGGCCGGACACTGAAGCTTTCTTT
. | 14 | TRBJ2-7 | . | TRBV18 | CASSPRQGRDEQYF | TGTGCCAGCTCACCAAGGCAGGGTAGGGACGAGCAGTACTTC
. | 15 | TRBJ2-4 | . | TRBV7-9 | CASSFLQGSKNIQYF | TGTGCCAGCAGCTTTCTACAGGGCTCCAAAAACATTCAGTACTTC
. | 14 | TRBJ2-1 | . | TRBV29-1 | CSVEIGTAYNEQFF | TGCAGCGTTGAAATTGGGACGGCATACAATGAGCAGTTCTTC
. | 16 | TRBJ1-1 | . | TRBV25-1 | CASSELGGVQNTEAFF | TGTGCCAGCAGTGAATTGGGGGGGGTTCAGAACACTGAAGCTTTCTTT
. | 13 | TRBJ2-1 | TRBD2 | TRBV29-1 | CSVGSGEGSEQFF | TGCAGCGTTGGATCGGGGGAGGGGAGCGAGCAGTTCTTC
. | 14 | TRBJ2-6 | . | TRBV29-1 | CSVVGLVGVNVLTF | TGCAGCGTTGTAGGGTTAGTCGGGGTCAACGTCCTGACTTTC
. | 15 | TRBJ2-3 | . | TRBV12-3/TRBV12-4 | CASSLTFSPADTQYF | TGTGCCAGCAGTTTAACCTTCTCACCCGCAGATACGCAGTATTTT
. | 13 | TRBJ2-3 | TRBD2 | TRBV29-1 | CSVVSGVTDTQYF | TGCAGCGTCGTTAGCGGGGTCACGGATACGCAGTATTTT
once | 19 | TRBJ1-1 | . | TRBV6-5 | CASSSQGVPTREIDTEAFF | TGTGCCAGCAGTTCACAGGGAGTTCCAACGAGGGAAATTGACACTGAAGCTTTCTTT
. | 15 | TRBJ2-7 | . | TRBV13 | CASSSGEAHSYEQYF | TGTGCCAGCAGCTCCGGGGAGGCCCACTCCTACGAGCAGTACTTC
once | 15 | TRBJ1-1 | TRBD1 | TRBV7-9 | CASSLVAGGDTEAFF | TGTGCCAGCAGCTTAGTAGCAGGGGGGGACACTGAAGCTTTCTTT
. | 15 | TRBJ2-1 | TRBD1 | TRBV20-1 | CSAIVADRAYNEQFF | TGCAGTGCTATAGTCGCGGACAGGGCTTACAATGAGCAGTTCTTC
. | 15 | TRBJ2-7 | TRBD1 | TRBV12-3/TRBV12-4 | CASSPGTDLFYEQYF | TGTGCCAGCAGTCCCGGGACAGATCTATTCTACGAGCAGTACTTC
. | 15 | TRBJ1-1 | . | TRBV6-5 | CASSWGRWGNTEAFF | TGTGCCAGCAGTTGGGGCAGATGGGGGAACACTGAAGCTTTCTTT
. | 14 | TRBJ1-4 | . | TRBV24-1 | CATSDSDNPRKLFF | TGTGCCACCAGTGACTCGGACAACCCCCGAAAACTGTTTTTT
. | 15 | TRBJ1-1 | TRBD1 | TRBV4-1 | CASTASGQMNTEAFF | TGCGCCAGCACCGCCTCGGGACAGATGAACACTGAAGCTTTCTTT
. | 12 | TRBJ2-2 | . | TRBV27 | CASSLRAGELFF | TGTGCCAGCAGCTTGAGGGCCGGGGAGCTGTTTTTT
. | 16 | TRBJ2-1 | TRBD2 | TRBV5-8 | CASGLTSGPTYNEQFF | TGTGCCAGCGGGTTGACTAGCGGCCCTACCTACAATGAGCAGTTCTTC
. | 14 | TRBJ2-2 | . | TRBV12-3/TRBV12-4 | CASSLALGTGELFF | TGTGCCAGCAGTTTAGCTTTGGGGACCGGGGAGCTGTTTTTT
. | 12 | TRBJ1-2 | . | TRBV19 | CASTPSTYGYTF | TGTGCCAGTACCCCATCAACCTATGGCTACACCTTC
. | 15 | TRBJ2-1 | TRBD2 | TRBV29-1 | CSVGTSGFSYNEQFF | TGCAGCGTTGGGACTAGCGGGTTCTCCTACAATGAGCAGTTCTTC
. | 14 | TRBJ2-5 | . | TRBV19 | CASSIRRGQETQYF | TGTGCCAGTAGTATTCGGCGGGGCCAAGAGACCCAGTACTTC
. | 12 | TRBJ1-5 | . | TRBV5-6 | CASSFGKQPQHF | TGTGCCAGCAGCTTCGGGAAACAGCCCCAGCATTTT
. | 18 | TRBJ2-1 | TRBD2 | TRBV7-8 | CASSQPFSGTSGSFEQFF | TGTGCCAGCAGCCAACCATTCTCCGGGACTAGCGGGAGTTTTGAGCAGTTCTTC
. | 15 | TRBJ2-1 | . | TRBV28 | CASSLAVSSYNEQFF | TGTGCCAGCAGTTTGGCGGTTAGCTCCTACAATGAGCAGTTCTTC
. | 17 | TRBJ2-7 | TRBD2 | TRBV4-3 | CASSLLGASGMPYEQYF | TGCGCCAGCAGCCTACTAGGAGCTAGCGGGATGCCCTACGAGCAGTACTTC
. | 15 | TRBJ2-3 | . | TRBV3-1 | CASSLIHRVGDTQYF | TGTGCCAGCAGCCTCATTCACAGGGTGGGAGATACGCAGTATTTT
few | 13 | TRBJ1-1 | TRBD1 | TRBV4-1 | CASSRTGEVGAFF | TGCGCCAGCAGCCGGACAGGGGAGGTAGGAGCTTTCTTT
. | 18 | TRBJ1-2 | . | TRBV3-1 | CASSHPGLNNYGVTGYTF | TGTGCCAGCAGCCATCCGGGACTGAATAACTATGGTGTGACGGGCTACACCTTC
. | 14 | TRBJ2-3 | TRBD2 | TRBV27 | CATRSGSLRDTQYF | TGTGCCACCCGTAGCGGGAGCTTGAGGGATACGCAGTATTTT
. | 14 | TRBJ1-1 | . | TRBV3-1 | CASSRRGEGTEAFF | TGTGCCAGCAGCAGGCGCGGGGAGGGCACTGAAGCTTTCTTT
. | 15 | TRBJ2-1 | TRBD1 | TRBV29-1 | CSVGGTGVSYNEQFF | TGCAGCGTTGGCGGGACAGGGGTGTCCTACAATGAGCAGTTCTTC
. | 13 | TRBJ1-6 | . | TRBV5-4 | CASSLEPGSPLHF | TGTGCCAGCAGCTTGGAGCCGGGTTCACCCCTCCACTTT
. | 15 | TRBJ2-1 | . | TRBV29-1 | CSVEIVGQISNEQFF | TGCAGCGTTGAAATCGTCGGACAGATTTCCAATGAGCAGTTCTTC
. | 14 | TRBJ2-7 | TRBD1 | TRBV27 | CASSLLTGGHEQYF | TGTGCCAGCAGTTTATTGACAGGGGGCCACGAGCAGTACTTC
. | 14 | TRBJ1-2 | . | TRBV27 | CASSSRGARYGYTF | TGTGCCAGCAGTTCTCGGGGGGCGCGCTATGGCTACACCTTC
. | 14 | TRBJ2-7 | . | TRBV19 | CASSAGTPVAEQYF | TGTGCCAGTAGTGCCGGGACTCCGGTGGCCGAGCAGTACTTC
. | 15 | TRBJ2-2 | . | TRBV23-1 | CASSHRGRFTGELFF | TGCGCCAGCAGTCATCGCGGCCGGTTCACCGGGGAGCTGTTTTTT
. | 16 | TRBJ2-7 | . | TRBV27 | CASSLHPPDYPREQYF | TGTGCCAGCAGTTTGCACCCCCCGGACTATCCTAGGGAGCAGTACTTC
. | 14 | TRBJ2-2 | . | TRBV9 | CASSGLRENGELFF | TGTGCCAGCAGCGGGTTGAGGGAAAACGGGGAGCTGTTTTTT
few | 13 | TRBJ2-7 | . | TRBV5-6 | CASSLDRSYEQYF | TGTGCCAGCAGCTTGGATAGGTCCTACGAGCAGTACTTC
. | 14 | TRBJ2-7 | . | TRBV20-1 | CSARPQRAVYEQYF | TGCAGTGCTAGGCCCCAGCGGGCTGTATACGAGCAGTACTTC
. | 16 | TRBJ2-1 | . | TRBV9 | CASSKGASGAYNEQFF | TGTGCCAGCAGCAAAGGTGCCTCCGGGGCCTACAATGAGCAGTTCTTC
few | 13 | TRBJ2-3 | . | TRBV6-1 | CAVTRGAIDTQYF | TGTGCCGTCACAAGGGGGGCAATAGATACGCAGTATTTT
few | 13 | TRBJ2-1 | . | TRBV11-2 | CASSFYSDNEQFF | TGTGCCAGCAGCTTCTACAGTGACAATGAGCAGTTCTTC
. | 12 | TRBJ2-7 | TRBD1 | TRBV5-1 | CASSFTGEQQYF | TGCGCCAGCAGCTTTACAGGGGAGCAGCAGTACTTC